This record concerns one T cell receptor beta chain sequence. This specimen belongs to a study of blood T cell repertoires in COVID-19. Background on the study: Both acute and convalescent COVID-19 samples were obtained from the United States, Italy and Spain. Sample material is recorded as cDNA or gDNA derived from T cells, B-cell-depleted T cells, or PBMCs.

V lost 3 bases to trimming and J lost 7 bases, with 6 bases between them. The germline gives CDR1 KGHSH, CDR2 LQKENI. The CDR3 spans 11 residues. In the original workflow: Quantification of nucleated cells was approximated via reference gene primer amplification. Assay used: immunoSEQ multiplex PCR; TCRdb lists only in-frame clones, some missing. The V and J calls and clone size were taken over from that table, and D and trimming were inferred from the DNA. This table has 150,000 to 200,000 clones, under 80% appearing once. The chain uses TRBV18 and TRBJ2-5; TRBD2 might be the D (6 bases). The source of this sequence is a man between 65 and 79 years old with acute or convalescent COVID-19. The sequenced sample consisted of peripheral blood. Here the CDR3 DNA reads TGTGCCAGCTCACCCGGGGGGACCCAGTACTTC. Translated: CASSPGGTQYF. Together with reference TRBV18 and TRBJ2-5, the CDR3 gives the full variable domain: NAGVMQNPRHLVRRRGQEARLRCSPMKGHSHVYWYRQLPEEGLKFMVYLQKENIIDESGMPKERFSAEFPKEGPSILRIQQVVRGDSAAYFCASSPGGTQYFGPGTRLLVL.